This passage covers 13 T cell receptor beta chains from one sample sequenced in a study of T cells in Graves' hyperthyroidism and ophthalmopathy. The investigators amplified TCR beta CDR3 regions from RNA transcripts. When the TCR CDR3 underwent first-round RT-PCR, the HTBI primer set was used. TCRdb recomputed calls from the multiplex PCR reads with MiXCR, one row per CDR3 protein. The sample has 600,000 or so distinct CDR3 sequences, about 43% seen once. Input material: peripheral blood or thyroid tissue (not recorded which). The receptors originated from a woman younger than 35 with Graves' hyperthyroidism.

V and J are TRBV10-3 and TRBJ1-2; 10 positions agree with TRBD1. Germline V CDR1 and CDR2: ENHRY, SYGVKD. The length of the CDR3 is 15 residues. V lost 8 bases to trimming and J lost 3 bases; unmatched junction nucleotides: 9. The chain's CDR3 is CAIARTGTGDYGYTF. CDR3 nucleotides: TGTGCCATCGCCAGGACAGGGACAGGGGACTATGGCTACACCTTC.

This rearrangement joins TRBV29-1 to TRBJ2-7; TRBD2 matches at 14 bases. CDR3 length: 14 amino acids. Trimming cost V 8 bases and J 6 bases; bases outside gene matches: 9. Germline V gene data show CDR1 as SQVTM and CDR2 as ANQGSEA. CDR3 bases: TGCAGCCACGGCCGACTAGCGGGAGGGGGCGAGCAGTACTTC. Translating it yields CSHGRLAGGGEQYF.

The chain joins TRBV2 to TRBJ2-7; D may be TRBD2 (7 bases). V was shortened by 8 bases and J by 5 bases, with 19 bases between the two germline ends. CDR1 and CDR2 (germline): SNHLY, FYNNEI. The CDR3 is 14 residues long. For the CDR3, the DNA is TGTGCCAGCTCAGTGTGGGGGGGGGCTAACGAGCAGTACTTC. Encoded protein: CASSVWGGANEQYF.

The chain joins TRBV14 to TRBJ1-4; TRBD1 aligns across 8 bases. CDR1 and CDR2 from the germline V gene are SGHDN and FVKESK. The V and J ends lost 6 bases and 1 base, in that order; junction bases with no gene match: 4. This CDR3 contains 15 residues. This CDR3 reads CASRQGARTNEKLFF. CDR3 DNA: TGTGCCAGCAGGCAGGGGGCGCGAACTAATGAAAAACTGTTTTTT.

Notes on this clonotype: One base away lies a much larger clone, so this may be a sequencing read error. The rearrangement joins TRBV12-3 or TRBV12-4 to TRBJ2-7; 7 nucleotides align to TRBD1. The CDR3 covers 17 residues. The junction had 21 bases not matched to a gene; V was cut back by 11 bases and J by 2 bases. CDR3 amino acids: CAVSEGASGRGTYEQYF. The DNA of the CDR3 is TGTGCCGTCAGTGAGGGGGCCAGCGGTCGAGGAACCTACGAGCAGTACTTC.

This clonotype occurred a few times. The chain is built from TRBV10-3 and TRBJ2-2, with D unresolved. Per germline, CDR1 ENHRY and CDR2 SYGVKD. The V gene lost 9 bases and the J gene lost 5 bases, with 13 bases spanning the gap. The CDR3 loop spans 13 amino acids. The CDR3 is CAIPSGVTGELFF. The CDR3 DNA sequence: TGTGCCATTCCGTCTGGGGTTACCGGGGAGCTGTTTTTT.

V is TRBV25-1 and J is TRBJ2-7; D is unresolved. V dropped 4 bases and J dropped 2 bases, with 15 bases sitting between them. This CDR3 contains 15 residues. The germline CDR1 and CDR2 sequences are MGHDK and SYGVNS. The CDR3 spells CASSARSAEAYEQYF. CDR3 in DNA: TGTGCCAGCAGTGCTAGAAGCGCAGAAGCCTACGAGCAGTACTTC.

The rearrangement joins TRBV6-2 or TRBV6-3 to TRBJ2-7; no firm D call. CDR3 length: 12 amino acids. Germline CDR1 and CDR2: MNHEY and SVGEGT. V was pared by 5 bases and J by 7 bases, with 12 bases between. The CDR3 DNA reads TGTGCCAGCAGTCCGGGTGCTTTGGAGCAGTACTTC. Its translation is CASSPGALEQYF.

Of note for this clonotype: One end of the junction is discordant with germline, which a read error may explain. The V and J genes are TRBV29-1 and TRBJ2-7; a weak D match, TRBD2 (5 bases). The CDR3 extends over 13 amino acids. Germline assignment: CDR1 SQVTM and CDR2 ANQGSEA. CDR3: CSVDRLLDGELYF. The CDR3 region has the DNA TGCAGCGTTGATCGGTTGTTAGACGGGGAGCTGTACTTC.

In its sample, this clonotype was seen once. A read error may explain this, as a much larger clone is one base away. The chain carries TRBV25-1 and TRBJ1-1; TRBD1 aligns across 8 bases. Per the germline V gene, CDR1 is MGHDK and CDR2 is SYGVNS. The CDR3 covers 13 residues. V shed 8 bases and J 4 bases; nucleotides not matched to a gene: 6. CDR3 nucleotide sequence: TGTGCCAGCGGCCGGACAGGGACCACTGAAGCTTTCTTT. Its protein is CASGRTGTTEAFF.

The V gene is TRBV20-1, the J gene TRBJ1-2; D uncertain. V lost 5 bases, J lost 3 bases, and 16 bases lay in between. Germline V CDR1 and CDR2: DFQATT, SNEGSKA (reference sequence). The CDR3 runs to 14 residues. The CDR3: CSAPPSSADYGYTF. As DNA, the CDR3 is TGCAGTGCTCCACCAAGTTCGGCCGACTATGGCTACACCTTC.

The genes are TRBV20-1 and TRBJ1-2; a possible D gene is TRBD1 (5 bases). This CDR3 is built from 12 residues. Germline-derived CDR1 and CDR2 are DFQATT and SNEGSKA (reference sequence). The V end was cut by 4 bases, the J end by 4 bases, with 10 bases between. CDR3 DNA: TGCAGTGCTAAATCAGGGTCCTATGGCTACACCTTC. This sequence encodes CSAKSGSYGYTF.

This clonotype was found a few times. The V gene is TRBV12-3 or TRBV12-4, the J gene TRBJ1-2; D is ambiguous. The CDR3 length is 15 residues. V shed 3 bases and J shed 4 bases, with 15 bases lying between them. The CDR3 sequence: CASSFGVGTVYGYTF. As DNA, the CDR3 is TGTGCCAGCAGTTTTGGTGTGGGTACGGTCTATGGCTACACCTTC.